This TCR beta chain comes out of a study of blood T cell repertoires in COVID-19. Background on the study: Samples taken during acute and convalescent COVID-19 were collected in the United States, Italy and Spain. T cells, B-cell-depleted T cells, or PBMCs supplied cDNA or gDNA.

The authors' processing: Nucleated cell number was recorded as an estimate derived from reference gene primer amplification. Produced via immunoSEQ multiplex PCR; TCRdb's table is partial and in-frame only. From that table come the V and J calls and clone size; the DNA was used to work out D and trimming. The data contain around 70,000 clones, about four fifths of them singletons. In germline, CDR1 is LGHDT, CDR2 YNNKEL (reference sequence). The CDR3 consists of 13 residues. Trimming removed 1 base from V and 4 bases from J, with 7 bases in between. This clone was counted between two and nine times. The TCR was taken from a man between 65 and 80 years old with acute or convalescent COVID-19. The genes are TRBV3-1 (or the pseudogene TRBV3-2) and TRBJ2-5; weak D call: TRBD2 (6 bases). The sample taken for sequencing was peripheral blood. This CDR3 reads CASSQAGVETQYF. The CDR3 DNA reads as TGTGCCAGCAGCCAAGCGGGAGTAGAGACCCAGTACTTC.